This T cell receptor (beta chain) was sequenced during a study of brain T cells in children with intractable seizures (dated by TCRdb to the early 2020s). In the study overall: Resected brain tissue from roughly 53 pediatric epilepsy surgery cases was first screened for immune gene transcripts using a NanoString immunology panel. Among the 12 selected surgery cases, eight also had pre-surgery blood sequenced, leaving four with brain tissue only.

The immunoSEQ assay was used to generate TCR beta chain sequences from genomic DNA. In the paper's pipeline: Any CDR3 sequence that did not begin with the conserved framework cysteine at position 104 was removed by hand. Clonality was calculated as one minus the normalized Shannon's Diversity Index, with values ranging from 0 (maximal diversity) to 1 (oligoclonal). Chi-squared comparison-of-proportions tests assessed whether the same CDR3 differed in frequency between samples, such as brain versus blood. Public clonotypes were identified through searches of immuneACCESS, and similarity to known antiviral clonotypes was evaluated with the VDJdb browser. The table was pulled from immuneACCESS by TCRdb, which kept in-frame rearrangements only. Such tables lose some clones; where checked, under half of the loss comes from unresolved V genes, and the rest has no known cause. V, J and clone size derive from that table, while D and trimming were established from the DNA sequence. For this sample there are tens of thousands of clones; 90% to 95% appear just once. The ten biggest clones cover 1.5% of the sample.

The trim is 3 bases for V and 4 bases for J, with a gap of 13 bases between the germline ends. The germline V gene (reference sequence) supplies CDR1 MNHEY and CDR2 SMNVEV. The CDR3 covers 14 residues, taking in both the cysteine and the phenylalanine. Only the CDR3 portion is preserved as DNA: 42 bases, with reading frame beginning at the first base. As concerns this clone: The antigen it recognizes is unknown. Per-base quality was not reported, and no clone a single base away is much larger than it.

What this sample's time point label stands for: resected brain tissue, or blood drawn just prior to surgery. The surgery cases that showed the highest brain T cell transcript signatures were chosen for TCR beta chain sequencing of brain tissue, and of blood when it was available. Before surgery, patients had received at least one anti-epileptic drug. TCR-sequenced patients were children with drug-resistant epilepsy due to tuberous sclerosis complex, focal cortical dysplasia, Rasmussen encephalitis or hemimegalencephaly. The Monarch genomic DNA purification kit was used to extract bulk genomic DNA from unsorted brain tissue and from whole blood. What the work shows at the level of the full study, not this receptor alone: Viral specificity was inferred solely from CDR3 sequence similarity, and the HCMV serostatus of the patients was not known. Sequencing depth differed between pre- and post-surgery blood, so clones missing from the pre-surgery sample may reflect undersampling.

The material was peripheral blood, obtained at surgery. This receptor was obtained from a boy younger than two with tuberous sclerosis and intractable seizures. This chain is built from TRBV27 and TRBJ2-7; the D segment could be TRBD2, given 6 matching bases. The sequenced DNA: TGTGCCAGCAGTTTGACGCGGGGCCTGTACGAGCAGTACTTC. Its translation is CASSLTRGLYEQYF.